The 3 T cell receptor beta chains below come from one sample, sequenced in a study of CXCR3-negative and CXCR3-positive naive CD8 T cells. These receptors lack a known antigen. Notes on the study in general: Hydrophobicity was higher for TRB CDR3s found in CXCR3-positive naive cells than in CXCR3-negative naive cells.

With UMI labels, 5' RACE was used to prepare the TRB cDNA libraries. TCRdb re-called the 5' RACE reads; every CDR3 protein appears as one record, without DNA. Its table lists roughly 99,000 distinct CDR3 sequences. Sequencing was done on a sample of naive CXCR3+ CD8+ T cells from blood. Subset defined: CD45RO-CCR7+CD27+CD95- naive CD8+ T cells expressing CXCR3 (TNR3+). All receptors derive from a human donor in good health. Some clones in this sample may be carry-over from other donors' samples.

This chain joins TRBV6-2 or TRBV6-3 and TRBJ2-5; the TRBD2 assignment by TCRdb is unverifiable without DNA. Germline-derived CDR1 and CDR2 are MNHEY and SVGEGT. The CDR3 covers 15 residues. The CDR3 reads CASGLAGNPMETQYF.

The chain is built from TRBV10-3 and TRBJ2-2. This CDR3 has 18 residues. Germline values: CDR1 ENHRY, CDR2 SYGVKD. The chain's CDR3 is CAISDSAVNYANTGELFF.

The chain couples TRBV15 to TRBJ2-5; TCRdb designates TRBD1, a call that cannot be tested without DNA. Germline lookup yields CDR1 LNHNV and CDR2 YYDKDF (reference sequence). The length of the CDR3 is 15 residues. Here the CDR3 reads CATSRSRGRQETQYF.